This T cell receptor beta chain emerged from a study of blood T cell repertoires in COVID-19. The Seattle patients joined while their infection was active and were tracked longitudinally afterward. This table comes from immunoSEQ multiplex PCR, and its TCRdb copy is limited to in-frame clones, with some not included. The repertoire holds tens of thousands of clones, 90% seen once, with roughly 6.3% in the top ten. Source material: peripheral blood. The receptor comes from a man younger than 35 with COVID-19, enrolled during active disease.

The CDR3 is CASSFRAGDIYEQYF. The CDR3 nucleotides are TGTGCCAGCAGCTTTCGCGCGGGAGATATCTACGAGCAGTACTTC. V usage is TRBV28 and J usage is TRBJ2-7; 7 positions match TRBD2. The CDR3 length is 15 residues. Germline CDR1 is MDHEN and CDR2 is SYDVKM. The J segment lost 3 bases and the V segment lost 6 bases, leaving 11 bases of the junction unmatched.